Each of the 19 T cell receptor beta chains below was sequenced from the same sample in a study of regulatory T cells in long-lasting Graves disease. HTBI primers from iRepertoire and Arm-PCR of CDR3 regions yielded the TCR beta libraries. TCRdb reprocessed the multiplex PCR reads via MiXCR and lists one record per CDR3 protein. The sample contains approximately 440,000 distinct CDR3 sequences, roughly 15% of which appear only once. Time point specified: newly diagnosed GD, antithyroid drugs for less than 3 months. The TCR library was made from RNA extracted from PBMCs. These same data were also listed under a study on T cells in Graves' hyperthyroidism and ophthalmopathy.

The sequencing used peripheral blood mononuclear cells (PBMCs), collected at new diagnosis, from a patient treated with antithyroid drugs. The source is a middle-aged man with Graves disease.

This clonotype was seen repeatedly, ten times or more. This chain connects TRBV2 to TRBJ2-2, with 13 bases that match TRBD2. The CDR3 consists of 16 residues. V was clipped by 5 bases and J by 2 bases; unmatched bases: 2. Germline assignment: CDR1 SNHLY and CDR2 FYNNEI. The CDR3 nucleotides read TGTGCCAGCAGTCGGACTAGCGGGAGAAACACCGGGGAGCTGTTTTTT. Its protein is CASSRTSGRNTGELFF.

This clonotype was counted many times. The V and J genes are TRBV20-1 and TRBJ1-5; no definite D call. This CDR3 contains 14 residues. Germline-derived CDR1 and CDR2 are DFQATT and SNEGSKA (reference sequence). Trimming took 2 bases from V and 2 from J, leaving 10 bases between them. The CDR3 loop is CSARIPSGNQPQHF. CDR3 DNA sequence: TGCAGTGCTAGAATTCCGTCGGGCAATCAGCCCCAGCATTTT.

In this sample, this clonotype turned up many times. This sequence joins TRBV2 and TRBJ2-2; 9 bases align to TRBD2. Germline V gene sequence: CDR1 SNHLY, CDR2 FYNNEI. The CDR3 extends over 17 amino acids. The V and J ends lost 7 bases and 0 bases, in that order; junction bases with no gene match: 9. This chain's CDR3 is CASMTPSGEANTGELFF. CDR3 coding DNA: TGTGCCAGCATGACCCCTAGCGGGGAAGCGAACACCGGGGAGCTGTTTTTT.

The chain carries TRBV10-3 and TRBJ2-1, with D hard to call. V lost 0 bases, J lost 10 bases, and 7 bases lay in between. The germline V gene encodes CDR1 ENHRY and CDR2 SYGVKD. This CDR3 has 12 amino acids. CDR3 sequence reads: CAISESMSEQFF. DNA for the CDR3: TGTGCCATCAGTGAGTCGATGTCCGAGCAGTTCTTC.

Details on this clonotype: The junction differs from germline at one of its ends, possibly a read error. This chain links TRBV3-1 with TRBJ2-7, with TRBD2 matching 12 bases. From germline, CDR1 is LGHDT and CDR2 YNNKEL (reference sequence). The CDR3 sequence is 17 residues long. The CDR3 DNA reads as TGTGCTAGCAGCCAAGAAGGTAGACTAGCGGGAGTGAGCGAGCAGTACTTC. Encoded protein: CASSQEGRLAGVSEQYF.

This clonotype was observed at least ten times. This chain joins TRBV2 and TRBJ2-7; D remains unclear. V was pared by 1 base and J by 4 bases, with 8 bases between. CDR3 length equals 13 residues. Per germline, CDR1 SNHLY and CDR2 FYNNEI. This chain's CDR3 is CASSEEFGYEQYF. The DNA of the CDR3 is TGTGCCAGCAGTGAAGAATTTGGGTACGAGCAGTACTTC.

This clonotype has a count of ten or more. The gene calls are TRBV28 and TRBJ2-7; the match to TRBD1 covers 7 bases. CDR1 is MDHEN and CDR2 is SYDVKM in the germline V gene. This CDR3 region has 14 residues. J lost 2 bases, V lost 2 bases, and 3 bases had no gene match. The CDR3 region has the DNA TGTGCCAGCAGTTTAACAGGGGAAGCCTACGAGCAGTACTTC. It is translated as CASSLTGEAYEQYF.

The chain uses TRBV7-9 and TRBJ1-1; the D gene is possibly TRBD1 (5 bases). The CDR3 has 17 residues. CDR1 and CDR2 (germline): SEHNR, FQNEAQ (reference sequence). V was shortened by 3 bases and J by 0 bases, with 17 bases between the two germline ends. The CDR3 protein is CASSFPGGGSLNTEAFF. CDR3 in DNA: TGTGCCAGCAGCTTCCCCGGGGGGGGATCGCTGAACACTGAAGCTTTCTTT.

Ten or more counts support this clonotype. The rearrangement joins TRBV30 to TRBJ1-1; no definite D call. V lost 7 bases to trimming and J lost 3 bases, with 12 bases between them. Germline loops: CDR1 GTSNPN, CDR2 SVGIG (reference sequence). This CDR3 comprises 12 residues. In nucleotides, the CDR3 is TGTGCCTTATGCGCTGGCCACACTGAAGCTTTCTTT. This codes for CALCAGHTEAFF. Variable domain in full (rest from reference TRBV30 and TRBJ1-1): SQTIHQWPATLVQPVGSPLSLECTVEGTSNPNLYWYRQAAGRGLQLLFYSVGIGQISSEVPQNLSASRPQDRQFILSSKKLLLSDSGFYLCALCAGHTEAFFGQGTRLTVV.

The V and J genes are TRBV12-5 and TRBJ2-6; a weak D match, TRBD1 (5 bases). This CDR3 comprises 15 residues. Trimming left V 3 bases short and J 1 base short, with 7 bases between. CDR1 LGHNT and CDR2 FRNRAP come from the germline V gene. CDR3 residues: CASGFSGSGANVLTF. Written as DNA, the CDR3 is TGTGCTAGTGGTTTTTCAGGGTCTGGGGCCAACGTCCTGACTTTC.

CDR3 DNA sequence: TGTGCCAGCAGTCCATACCGAACGGGACATAACTATGGCTACACCTTC. Encoded protein: CASSPYRTGHNYGYTF. This sequence joins TRBV28 and TRBJ1-2; D perhaps matches TRBD1 (6 bases). Germline V gene sequence: CDR1 MDHEN, CDR2 SYDVKM. This CDR3 comprises 16 residues. The V end lost 5 bases, the J end lost 1 base, and 17 bases lay between the germline ends.

In its sample, this clonotype was seen many times. V gene TRBV3-1 combines with J gene TRBJ2-3; D perhaps matches TRBD1 (5 bases). V lost 2 bases, J lost 4 bases, and 7 bases lay in between. The germline V gene has CDR1 LGHDT and CDR2 YNNKEL (reference sequence). This CDR3 contains 13 residues. The CDR3 sequence: CASSQRGADTQYF. CDR3 DNA sequence: TGTGCCAGCAGCCAAAGGGGTGCAGATACGCAGTATTTT.

This clonotype was seen at least ten times. This chain uses TRBV5-1 with TRBJ2-5; a possible D gene is TRBD2 (6 bases). This CDR3 is built from 17 residues. CDR1 and CDR2 (germline): SGHRS, YFSETQ. V lost 0 bases and J 2 bases, leaving 17 bases between the germline ends. The CDR3 is CASSLALLGSSQETQYF. CDR3 nucleotides: TGCGCCAGCAGCTTGGCCCTACTCGGGAGTTCACAAGAGACCCAGTACTTC. Supplemented by reference TRBV5-1 and TRBJ2-5, the full variable domain reads KAGVTQTPRYLIKTRGQQVTLSCSPISGHRSVSWYQQTPGQGLQFLFEYFSETQRNKGNFPGRFSGRQFSNSRSEMNVSTLELGDSALYLCASSLALLGSSQETQYFGPGTRLLVL.

This clonotype was picked up many times. The chain employs TRBV5-1 and TRBJ2-3; the match to TRBD1 covers 7 bases. The junction had 9 bases not matched to a gene; V was cut back by 2 bases and J by 0 bases. The CDR3 is 17 amino acids. Looked up from germline, CDR1 is SGHRS and CDR2 is YFSETQ. CDR3 sequence reads: CASSFRQGYTSTDTQYF. CDR3 sequence (DNA): TGCGCCAGCAGCTTTCGACAGGGTTATACTAGCACAGATACGCAGTATTTT.

This clonotype was detected many times. The chain couples TRBV6-1 to TRBJ2-3; D uncertain. CDR1 and CDR2 from the germline V gene are MNHNS and SASEGT. V was shortened by 8 bases and J by 2 bases, with 5 bases between the two germline ends. This CDR3 is 11 amino acids long. For the CDR3, the DNA is TGTGCCAGCGCCCCCACAGATACGCAGTATTTT. Translating gives CASAPTDTQYF.

The table lists this clonotype with a few counts. The chain uses TRBV6-5 and TRBJ2-5; D might be TRBD1 or TRBD2, each matching 5 bases. The CDR3 is made up of 14 amino acids. V lost 2 bases and J 5 bases, leaving 12 bases between the germline ends. Looked up from germline, CDR1 is MNHEY and CDR2 is SVGAGI. CDR3 nucleotides: TGTGCCAGCAGTTACACGGGACCAGAGGAGACCCAGTACTTC. This codes for CASSYTGPEETQYF.

This clonotype has ten or more counts. The chain combines TRBV20-1 with TRBJ2-7; D gene ambiguous. Trimming removed 0 bases at V and 2 bases at J, with 8 bases between. Germline V gives CDR1 DFQATT, CDR2 SNEGSKA (reference sequence). The CDR3 covers 13 residues. CDR3 region: CSARDPGPYEQYF. In DNA form, the CDR3 reads TGCAGTGCTAGAGATCCAGGCCCCTACGAGCAGTACTTC.

V usage is TRBV7-9 and J usage is TRBJ1-1, with D tentatively TRBD1 (6 bases). Germline V gives CDR1 SEHNR, CDR2 FQNEAQ (reference sequence). V was pared by 7 bases and J by 7 bases, with 16 bases between. This CDR3 comprises 13 residues. The CDR3 loop is CASNRDWDNEAFF. CDR3 nucleotides: TGTGCCAGCAATCGGGATTGGGACAATGAAGCTTTCTTT.

In its sample, this clonotype was seen many times. The chain combines TRBV5-1 with TRBJ1-2; no firm D call. Germline V lookup: CDR1 SGHRS, CDR2 YFSETQ. The length of the CDR3 is 12 residues. V was pared by 4 bases and J by 8 bases, with 12 bases between. For the CDR3, the DNA is TGCGCCAGCAGCCACGCATCGGGAGGCTACACCTTC. Its translation: CASSHASGGYTF.